A single sample is the source of the 14 T cell receptor beta chains below, sequenced in a study of early T cells in non-severe SARS-CoV-2 infection. TCRdb fed the 5' RACE reads into MiXCR, producing one record per CDR3 protein. Among about 68,000 distinct CDR3 sequences listed, roughly a tenth were seen once. The sequenced material came from whole blood. These TCRs come from an adult who was a healthcare worker with PCR-confirmed SARS-CoV-2 infection or an uninfected control (not recorded which).

This clonotype was seen at least ten times. The genes are TRBV20-1 and TRBJ2-3; 10 bases are a match to TRBD2. The V segment lost 1 base and the J segment 0 bases; nucleotides outside the gene matches: 4. CDR1 is DFQATT and CDR2 is SNEGSKA in the germline V gene (reference sequence). The length of the CDR3 is 16 residues. The CDR3 here is CSARGGLAASTDTQYF. The CDR3 nucleotides read TGCAGTGCTAGAGGAGGACTAGCGGCCAGCACAGATACGCAGTATTTT.

This clonotype was counted ten times or more. The chain joins TRBV20-1 to TRBJ2-3; D not resolved. V was trimmed by 0 bases and J by 0 bases, leaving 13 bases between them. The CDR3 is 16 amino acids. Germline V gene sequence: CDR1 DFQATT, CDR2 SNEGSKA (reference sequence). CDR3 loop: CSARDLGGTSTDTQYF. The DNA for the CDR3 is TGCAGTGCTAGAGATCTGGGCGGAACTAGCACAGATACGCAGTATTTT.

This clonotype was seen ten or more times. The chain has TRBV3-1 and TRBJ2-2; D remains unclear. Germline V gives CDR1 LGHDT, CDR2 YNNKEL (reference sequence). The CDR3 runs 14 residues. The V end lost 6 bases, the J end lost 7 bases, and 15 bases lay between the germline ends. In DNA form, the CDR3 reads TGTGCCAGCAGACCTCCGACTGTTAACGGGGAGCTGTTTTTT. Residues: CASRPPTVNGELFF.

The chain combines TRBV10-1 with TRBJ1-1; D unresolved. V lost 6 bases and J lost 5, with 16 bases in between. Germline V gives CDR1 WNHNN, CDR2 SYGVQD (reference sequence). The CDR3 consists of 14 residues. The chain's CDR3 is CASRPNGGGTEAFF. CDR3 coding DNA: TGCGCCAGCAGGCCAAACGGAGGTGGGACTGAAGCTTTCTTT.

This clonotype was found many times. The chain employs TRBV5-3 and TRBJ2-2; 12 bases line up with TRBD2. TRBV5-3 is flagged as an ORF with uncertain function. The CDR3 runs 16 residues. V shed 3 bases, J shed 7 bases, and the junction held 7 bases outside the gene matches. The CDR3 spells CARSSTKLAGGGELFF. The CDR3 bases are TGTGCCAGAAGCTCGACGAAACTAGCGGGAGGCGGGGAGCTGTTTTTT.

This clonotype was counted only a few times. The V call is TRBV3-1, the J call TRBJ1-6, with unresolved D. The CDR3 is made up of 16 amino acids. The V end lost 0 bases, the J end lost 7 bases, and 13 bases lay between the germline ends. The V gene's germline CDR1 is LGHDT and CDR2 YNNKEL (reference sequence). DNA of the CDR3: TGTGCCAGCAGCCAAGAGAATGTAGGAAGAAATTCACCCCTCCACTTT. Translating it yields CASSQENVGRNSPLHF.

This clonotype was seen repeatedly, ten times or more. J is TRBJ2-7 and V is TRBV7-2, with 11 bases identical to TRBD2. CDR3 length equals 15 residues. V gave up 7 bases and J gave up 7 bases; unmatched junction bases: 12. CDR1 SGHTA and CDR2 FQGNSA come from the germline V gene. The CDR3 DNA reads TGTGCCAGCAACCCCTTAGCGGGAGGGCCGGGTGAGCAGTACTTC. Its translation is CASNPLAGGPGEQYF.

This clonotype was picked up many times. This chain's CDR3 is CASSYWTGEDNEQFF. The DNA of the CDR3 is TGTGCCAGCAGTTACTGGACGGGGGAGGACAATGAGCAGTTCTTC. The J gene is TRBJ2-1, the V gene TRBV6-6; D might be TRBD2 (6 bases). V lost 1 base and J 5 bases, leaving 12 bases between the germline ends. CDR1 and CDR2 (germline): MNHNY, SVGAGI (reference sequence). This CDR3 is 15 amino acids long.

This clonotype was detected many times. This chain's CDR3 is CASSLERFSGKFLAAYNEQFF. CDR3 in DNA: TGTGCCAGCAGCTTAGAAAGATTTAGCGGGAAGTTTCTCGCGGCCTACAATGAGCAGTTCTTC. The rearrangement links TRBV7-2 to TRBJ2-1; 8 bases line up with TRBD2. Germline V gene data show CDR1 as SGHTA and CDR2 as FQGNSA. The V segment lost 1 base and the J segment 2 bases; nucleotides outside the gene matches: 19. This CDR3 contains 21 residues. The whole variable domain, remainder taken from reference TRBV7-2 and TRBJ2-1, is GAGVSQSPSNKVTEKGKDVELRCDPISGHTALYWYRQSLGQGLEFLIYFQGNSAPDKSGLPSDRFSAERTGGSVSTLTIQRTQQEDSAVYLCASSLERFSGKFLAAYNEQFFGPGTRLTVL.

The chain couples TRBV4-2 to TRBJ2-5; D unresolved. Germline V lookup: CDR1 LGHNA, CDR2 YNFKEQ. The CDR3 is 14 amino acids. Trimming pared 1 base from V and 1 base from J, leaving 7 bases between. The CDR3 loop is CASSQGSAQETQYF. For the CDR3, the DNA is TGTGCCAGCAGCCAAGGGTCGGCCCAAGAGACCCAGTACTTC.

This chain links TRBV11-2 with TRBJ2-1; no clear D gene. V was pared by 1 base and J by 2 bases, with 27 bases between. This CDR3 contains 21 residues. Looked up from germline, CDR1 is SGHAT and CDR2 is FQNNGV. CDR3 loop: CASSLVRGRSSSSRPYNEQFF. CDR3 in DNA: TGTGCCAGCAGCTTAGTCCGCGGCAGGTCATCATCCAGTAGGCCCTACAATGAGCAGTTCTTC.

This clonotype was seen many times. This chain links TRBV6-5 with TRBJ1-4; D is undetermined. The CDR3 sequence is 16 residues long. Deletions cut 0 bases from V and 5 bases from J, with 13 bases between. Per germline, CDR1 MNHEY and CDR2 SVGAGI. In DNA, the CDR3 is TGTGCCAGCAGTTACTCCTGGGCAGGCAAGAATGAAAAACTGTTTTTT. Encoded protein: CASSYSWAGKNEKLFF.

This clonotype appeared many times. The chain uses TRBV11-2 and TRBJ2-2; D remains unclear. V was cut by 3 bases and J by 7 bases, with 9 bases left in between. CDR3 size: 13 residues. Germline values: CDR1 SGHAT, CDR2 FQNNGV. The DNA for the CDR3 is TGTGCCAGCAGCTTTACGGTGGTCGGGGAGCTGTTTTTT. This encodes CASSFTVVGELFF.

A remark on this clonotype: This is likely a read error, given that the CDR3 carries no conserved phenylalanine or tryptophan at its end. The DNA is omitted, as the CDR3 cannot be located on it reliably, and the CDR3 follows TCRdb's listing. This chain uses TRBV5-6 with TRBJ2-7; no DNA check was done on the table's D call, TRBD1. The CDR3 has 12 amino acids, counting both end residues. Germline CDR1 and CDR2: SGHDT and YYEEEE. This CDR3 reads CASSFPTGTGLS.